Sequencing of this TCR beta chain was carried out in a study of cytomegalovirus exposure and HLA in healthy donors. There are a few counts of this clone. Its antigen is currently unknown. CDR3 size: 15 residues. V shed 3 bases and J 4 bases; nucleotides not matched to a gene: 8. The V gene's germline CDR1 is SEHNR and CDR2 FQNEAQ (reference sequence). Study findings and constraints: Across HLA loci, a later analysis found differing TCR association rates, with DRB1 most and HLA-C fewest.

Researchers ran the PCR with 60 Vbeta and 13 Jbeta primers. Assay: immunoSEQ multiplex PCR; the TCRdb copy retains only in-frame clones and omits some. In the table there are some 100,000 clones, about 68% of which are singletons. This receptor was obtained from a male donor in good health and CMV-seropositive. This chain uses TRBV7-9 with TRBJ1-2; 7 bases map to TRBD1. The specimen sequenced was PBMCs. CDR3 nucleotide sequence: TGTGCCAGCAGCTTTAGGGGACAGCAGGCCTATGGCTACACCTTC. Translation: CASSFRGQQAYGYTF. The whole variable domain, filled in from reference TRBV7-9 and TRBJ1-2, reads DTGVSQNPRHKITKRGQNVTFRCDPISEHNRLYWYRQTLGQGPEFLTYFQNEAQLEKSRLLSDRFSAERPKGSFSTLEIQRTEQGDSAMYLCASSFRGQQAYGYTFGSGTRLTVV.